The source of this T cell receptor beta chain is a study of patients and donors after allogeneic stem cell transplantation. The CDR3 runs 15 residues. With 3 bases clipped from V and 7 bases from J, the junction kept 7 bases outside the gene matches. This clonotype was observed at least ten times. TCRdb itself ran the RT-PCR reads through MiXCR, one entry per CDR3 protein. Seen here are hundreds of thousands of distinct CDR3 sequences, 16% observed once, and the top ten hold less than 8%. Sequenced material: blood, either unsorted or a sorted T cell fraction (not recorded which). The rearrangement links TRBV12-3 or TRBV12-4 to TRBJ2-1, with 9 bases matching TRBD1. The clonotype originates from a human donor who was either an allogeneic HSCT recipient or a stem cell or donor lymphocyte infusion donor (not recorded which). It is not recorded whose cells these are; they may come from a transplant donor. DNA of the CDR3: TGTGCCAGCAGTTTCCGTGGGACAGGGAATAATGAGCAGTTCTTC. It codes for CASSFRGTGNNEQFF.